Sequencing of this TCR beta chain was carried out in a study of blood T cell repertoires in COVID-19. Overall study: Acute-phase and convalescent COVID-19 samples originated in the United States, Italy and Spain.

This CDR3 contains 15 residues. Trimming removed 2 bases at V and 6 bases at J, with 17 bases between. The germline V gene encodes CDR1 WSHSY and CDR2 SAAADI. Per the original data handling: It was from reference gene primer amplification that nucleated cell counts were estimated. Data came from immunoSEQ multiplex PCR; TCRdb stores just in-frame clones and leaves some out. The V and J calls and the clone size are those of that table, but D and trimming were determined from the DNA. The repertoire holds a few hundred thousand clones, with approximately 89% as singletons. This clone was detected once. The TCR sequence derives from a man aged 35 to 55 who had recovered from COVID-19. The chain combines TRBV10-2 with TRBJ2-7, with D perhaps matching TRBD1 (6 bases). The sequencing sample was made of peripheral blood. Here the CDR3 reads CASSETRTVQGEQYF. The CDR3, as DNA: TGCGCCAGCAGTGAGACCCGGACAGTTCAGGGCGAGCAGTACTTC.